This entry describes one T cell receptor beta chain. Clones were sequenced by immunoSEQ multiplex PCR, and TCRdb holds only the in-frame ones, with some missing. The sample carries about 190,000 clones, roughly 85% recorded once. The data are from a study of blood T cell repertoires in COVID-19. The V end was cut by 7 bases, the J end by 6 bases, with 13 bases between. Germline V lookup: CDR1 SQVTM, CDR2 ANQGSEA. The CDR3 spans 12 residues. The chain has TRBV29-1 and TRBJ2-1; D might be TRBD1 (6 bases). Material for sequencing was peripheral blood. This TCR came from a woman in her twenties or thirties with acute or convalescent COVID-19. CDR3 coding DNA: TGCAGCGGCAGAACAGGGACCAATGAGCAGTTCTTC. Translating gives CSGRTGTNEQFF.